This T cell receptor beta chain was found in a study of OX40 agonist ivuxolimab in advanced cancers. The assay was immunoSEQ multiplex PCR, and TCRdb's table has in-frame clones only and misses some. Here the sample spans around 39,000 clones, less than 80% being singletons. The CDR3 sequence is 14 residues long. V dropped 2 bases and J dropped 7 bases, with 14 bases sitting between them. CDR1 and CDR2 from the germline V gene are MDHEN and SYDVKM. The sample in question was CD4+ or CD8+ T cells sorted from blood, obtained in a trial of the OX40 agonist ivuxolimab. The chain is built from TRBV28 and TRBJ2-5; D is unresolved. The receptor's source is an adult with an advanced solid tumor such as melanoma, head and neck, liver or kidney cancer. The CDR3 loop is CASSLPPALGTQYF. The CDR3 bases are TGTGCCAGCAGTTTACCCCCCGCCCTGGGGACCCAGTACTTC.